The 29 T cell receptor beta chains in this list originate from one sample, sequenced in a study of blood T cell repertoires in COVID-19. Produced via immunoSEQ multiplex PCR; TCRdb's table is partial and in-frame only. The sample yields some 350,000 clones, 90% seen once. Sequenced sample: peripheral blood. The receptors stem from a man in his late teens or twenties with active or convalescent COVID-19.

The chain is built from TRBV21-1 and TRBJ2-2; the DNA was not compared with TRBD2, the D call given in the table. TRBV21-1 is recorded as a pseudogene. This CDR3 contains 12 residues. In DNA, the CDR3 is TGTGCCAGCAGCAACGGGACCGGGGAGCTGTTTTTT. It translates to CASSNGTGELFF.

The chain carries TRBV27 and TRBJ1-1, with D uncertain. V was cut by 6 bases and J by 0 bases, with 11 bases left in between. This CDR3 region has 14 residues. Germline V CDR1 and CDR2: MNHEY, SMNVEV (reference sequence). The CDR3: CASRQATLNTEAFF. The DNA of the CDR3 is TGTGCCAGCAGGCAGGCGACGTTGAACACTGAAGCTTTCTTT.

This clone has only one observation. This chain uses TRBV9 with TRBJ2-2, with 8 bases fitting TRBD2. V gave up 4 bases and J gave up 5 bases; unmatched junction bases: 13. The CDR3 sequence is 17 residues long. Germline V lookup: CDR1 SGDLS, CDR2 YYNGEE. The CDR3 nucleotides are TGTGCCAGCAGCCCTCAGATCAGGTCTAGCGGGACCGGGGAGCTGTTTTTT. Translation: CASSPQIRSSGTGELFF.

This clone was found once. The chain uses TRBV7-9 and TRBJ2-3; 7 bases match TRBD1. This CDR3 spans 14 amino acids. V gave up 5 bases and J gave up 1 base; unmatched junction bases: 3. CDR1 and CDR2 from the germline V gene are SEHNR and FQNEAQ (reference sequence). The CDR3 coding sequence is TGTGCCAGCAGCCGAGGGGGCGGCACAGATACGCAGTATTTT. Amino acids: CASSRGGGTDTQYF. The complete variable domain, with remaining parts taken from reference TRBV7-9 and TRBJ2-3, reads DTGVSQNPRHKITKRGQNVTFRCDPISEHNRLYWYRQTLGQGPEFLTYFQNEAQLEKSRLLSDRFSAERPKGSFSTLEIQRTEQGDSAMYLCASSRGGGTDTQYFGPGTRLTVL.

The chain couples TRBV3-1 (or the pseudogene TRBV3-2) to TRBJ2-6; 9 bases agree with TRBD1. V dropped 4 bases and J dropped 2; count of bases not matched to a gene: 3. Germline CDR1 LGHDT, CDR2 YNNKEL (reference sequence). The CDR3 totals 16 residues. The CDR3 region is CASSPDRGTGANVLTF. In nucleotides, the CDR3 is TGTGCCAGCAGCCCCGACAGGGGGACTGGGGCCAACGTCCTGACTTTC.

The rearrangement joins TRBV6-5 to TRBJ2-7; 10 bases map to TRBD2. The CDR3 totals 13 residues. V trimming: 5 bases; J trimming: 6 bases; junction bases outside the gene matches: 4. CDR1 MNHEY and CDR2 SVGAGI come from the germline V gene. The CDR3 loop reads CASSISGRSEQYF. CDR3 DNA sequence: TGTGCCAGCAGTATTAGCGGGAGGTCCGAGCAGTACTTC.

About this clone itself: The sample has other DNA sequences that encode this CDR3 too. This chain connects TRBV27 to TRBJ2-2, with 9 bases that match TRBD1. CDR1 is MNHEY, CDR2 SMNVEV, per germline (reference sequence). Trimming cost V 5 bases and J 5 bases; bases outside gene matches: 6. The CDR3 loop spans 15 amino acids. The CDR3 bases are TGTGCCAGCAGTCCCGGGACAGGGCGGACCGGGGAGCTGTTTTTT. Protein: CASSPGTGRTGELFF.

This clone was recorded once. This sequence joins TRBV21-1 and TRBJ2-4; the table's D call of TRBD1 was not tested on the DNA. TRBV21-1 is a pseudogene. The CDR3 has 16 amino acids. In nucleotides, the CDR3 is TGTGCCAGCAGCAAGCAGGGAAGACTAGCCAAAAACATTCAGTACTTC. Translating gives CASSKQGRLAKNIQYF.

This chain connects TRBV10-3 to TRBJ2-5; 8 bases map to TRBD2. Germline CDR1 is ENHRY and CDR2 is SYGVKD. The J segment lost 5 bases and the V segment lost 8 bases, leaving 4 bases of the junction unmatched. The CDR3 is 12 residues long. The CDR3 loop reads CAIGREGETQYF. As DNA, the CDR3 is TGTGCCATCGGACGGGAGGGGGAGACCCAGTACTTC.

The chain couples TRBV7-9 to TRBJ1-1, with D uncertain. Trimming removed 3 bases at V and 8 bases at J, with 10 bases between. This CDR3 contains 12 residues. Germline values: CDR1 SEHNR, CDR2 FQNEAQ (reference sequence). The CDR3 loop is CASSLGGSEAFF. The CDR3 nucleotides are TGTGCCAGCAGCTTGGGCGGGTCCGAAGCTTTCTTT. Supplemented by reference TRBV7-9 and TRBJ1-1, the full variable domain reads DTGVSQNPRHKITKRGQNVTFRCDPISEHNRLYWYRQTLGQGPEFLTYFQNEAQLEKSRLLSDRFSAERPKGSFSTLEIQRTEQGDSAMYLCASSLGGSEAFFGQGTRLTVV.

The V call is TRBV11-2, the J call TRBJ2-7, with 9 positions matching TRBD1. The CDR3 totals 13 residues. V lost 5 bases to trimming and J lost 3 bases; unmatched junction nucleotides: 2. Germline CDR1 is SGHAT and CDR2 is FQNNGV. The CDR3 protein is CASSMDRGYEQYF. CDR3 coding DNA: TGTGCCAGCAGCATGGACAGGGGCTACGAGCAGTACTTC. The whole variable domain, filled in from reference TRBV11-2 and TRBJ2-7, reads EAGVAQSPRYKIIEKRQSVAFWCNPISGHATLYWYQQILGQGPKLLIQFQNNGVVDDSQLPKDRFSAERLKGVDSTLKIQPAKLEDSAVYLCASSMDRGYEQYFGPGTRLTVT.

The chain uses TRBV2 and TRBJ2-3, with TRBD1 matching 7 bases. The CDR3 length is 14 residues. J gave up 0 bases and V 5 bases, and 2 bases lay outside the gene matches. In germline, CDR1 is SNHLY, CDR2 FYNNEI. DNA of the CDR3: TGTGCCAGCAGTTGGGACAGAAGCACAGATACGCAGTATTTT. This translates into CASSWDRSTDTQYF.

The chain carries TRBV6-1 and TRBJ2-7, with a possible D match to TRBD2 (5 bases). The CDR3 has 15 amino acids. Per the germline V gene, CDR1 is MNHNS and CDR2 is SASEGT. V lost 1 base and J lost 2, with 12 bases in between. CDR3 DNA: TGTGCCAGCAGTGAAGGAACCCGTAGCGCCTACGAGCAGTACTTC. It specifies CASSEGTRSAYEQYF.

The chain uses TRBV2 and TRBJ1-4; D may be TRBD1 (6 bases). The V and J ends lost 10 bases and 7 bases respectively, with 10 bases between them. The CDR3 contains 11 residues. Germline loops: CDR1 SNHLY, CDR2 FYNNEI. The CDR3 loop reads CANRQAEKLFF. In DNA form, the CDR3 reads TGTGCCAACCGACAGGCTGAAAAACTGTTTTTT.

The genes are TRBV19 and TRBJ1-4; no clear D. Trimming removed 3 bases at V and 7 bases at J, with 15 bases between. Germline V gene data show CDR1 as LNHDA and CDR2 as SQIVND (reference sequence). The CDR3 totals 15 residues. CDR3 amino acids: CASSMRAGYGEKLFF. DNA of the CDR3: TGTGCCAGTAGTATGCGGGCGGGGTATGGTGAAAAACTGTTTTTT.

The rearrangement joins TRBV19 to TRBJ1-3; 7 bases fit TRBD1. The CDR3 has 12 amino acids. In germline, CDR1 is LNHDA, CDR2 SQIVND (reference sequence). V shed 9 bases and J 8 bases; nucleotides not matched to a gene: 7. The CDR3 nucleotides are TGTGCCAGCAAATACAGGGGAGACACCATATATTTT. Translated: CASKYRGDTIYF. The full variable domain, in which reference TRBV19 and TRBJ1-3 provide the parts outside the CDR3, is DGGITQSPKYLFRKEGQNVTLSCEQNLNHDAMYWYRQDPGQGLRLIYYSQIVNDFQKGDIAEGYSVSREKKESFPLTVTSAQKNPTAFYLCASKYRGDTIYFGEGSWLTVV.

This chain links TRBV18 with TRBJ2-2; D gene unclear. Germline-derived CDR1 and CDR2 are KGHSH and LQKENI. This CDR3 region has 13 residues. Deletions cut 2 bases from V and 5 bases from J, with 6 bases between. The CDR3, as DNA: TGTGCCAGCTCACCAGACTGGACCGGGGAGCTGTTTTTT. This translates into CASSPDWTGELFF.

The rearrangement joins TRBV5-1 to TRBJ1-1; a possible D gene is TRBD1 (5 bases). The CDR3 has 12 amino acids. V lost 4 bases and J lost 1, with 5 bases in between. In germline, CDR1 is SGHRS, CDR2 YFSETQ. The CDR3 region is CASSRGNTEAFF. Here the CDR3 DNA reads TGCGCCAGCAGCAGGGGGAACACTGAAGCTTTCTTT.

This clone appeared a single time. The J gene is TRBJ2-1, the V gene TRBV27; D is unresolved. Germline-derived CDR1 and CDR2 are MNHEY and SMNVEV (reference sequence). Between the trimmed V and J ends, which lost 5 bases and 0 bases, there was a span of 5 bases. The CDR3 runs 13 residues. Here the CDR3 DNA reads TGTGCCAGCAGTACTTACTCCTACAATGAGCAGTTCTTC. As protein: CASSTYSYNEQFF.

This sequence joins TRBV10-3 and TRBJ2-7, with a tentative D call TRBD2 (6 bases). The germline gives CDR1 ENHRY, CDR2 SYGVKD. Trimming cost V 5 bases and J 4 bases, with 21 bases left between them. This CDR3 is built from 16 residues. This CDR3 reads CAISTSPDGSFYEQYF. For the CDR3, the DNA is TGTGCCATCAGTACCTCCCCGGACGGGAGCTTTTACGAGCAGTACTTC.

The chain couples TRBV7-8 to TRBJ2-1; perhaps TRBD1 as D (6 bases). This CDR3 is 14 amino acids long. From germline, CDR1 is SGHVS and CDR2 FQNEAQ. The ends were cut back, 11 bases at V and 2 bases at J, with 16 bases in the middle. The DNA of the CDR3 is TGTGCCTGCGCTGCAGGGGCTCCCTACAATGAGCAGTTCTTC. Its translation is CACAAGAPYNEQFF.

J is TRBJ1-2 and V is TRBV6-2 or TRBV6-3, with D uncertain. V was clipped by 2 bases and J by 8 bases, with 12 bases between them. Germline values: CDR1 MNHEY, CDR2 SVGEGT. This CDR3 is 13 amino acids long. This chain's CDR3 is CASSYTLSGGYTF. The CDR3 DNA sequence: TGTGCCAGCAGTTACACCCTAAGCGGGGGCTACACCTTC.

The chain uses TRBV21-1 and TRBJ2-7; the table's D call of TRBD1 was not tested on the DNA. TRBV21-1 is a pseudogene. The CDR3 extends over 19 amino acids. The CDR3 protein is CASSKALGQERFSSYEQYF. CDR3 nucleotide sequence: TGTGCCAGCAGCAAAGCGTTGGGACAGGAAAGATTCTCCTCCTACGAGCAGTACTTC.

The chain employs TRBV5-1 and TRBJ2-1, with 10 nucleotides matching TRBD1. V dropped 2 bases and J dropped 3; count of bases not matched to a gene: 5. This CDR3 contains 16 residues. Germline CDR1 SGHRS, CDR2 YFSETQ. CDR3 bases: TGCGCCAGCAGCTTTACTCGGACAGGGGGCTACAATGAGCAGTTCTTC. Encoded protein: CASSFTRTGGYNEQFF.

The chain joins TRBV7-3 to TRBJ2-3; the D is unclear. The CDR3 sequence is 12 residues long. The V gene's germline CDR1 is SGHTA and CDR2 FQGTGA. Trimming pared 5 bases from V and 0 bases from J, leaving 3 bases between. CDR3 in DNA: TGTGCCAGCAGCCAGAGCACAGATACGCAGTATTTT. Amino acid sequence: CASSQSTDTQYF.

The chain has TRBV4-1 and TRBJ2-1; possible D gene TRBD1, 6 bases. V lost 4 bases and J lost 2, with 18 bases in between. The CDR3 contains 17 residues. CDR1 and CDR2 from the germline V gene are MGHRA and YSYEKL. DNA of the CDR3: TGCGCCAGCAGCCCTCCTCAAAGGGGGAACACCTACAATGAGCAGTTCTTC. Translation gives CASSPPQRGNTYNEQFF.

A remark on this clone: The same CDR3 can be traced to other DNA sequences in this sample. V and J are TRBV6-1 and TRBJ2-7, with a weak D call TRBD2 (6 bases). CDR1 and CDR2 from the germline V gene are MNHNS and SASEGT. The germline V and J ends were trimmed by 2 bases and 0 bases, with 8 bases remaining between them. The CDR3 totals 14 residues. CDR3 residues: CASSEYGSSYEQYF. The CDR3 nucleotides read TGTGCCAGCAGTGAATACGGGAGCTCCTACGAGCAGTACTTC.

The gene calls are TRBV7-2 and TRBJ2-1; 11 bases line up with TRBD2. Germline trimming cut 5 bases from V and 2 bases from J; bases unmatched to any gene: 5. The germline V gene has CDR1 SGHTA and CDR2 FQGNSA. The CDR3 sequence is 16 residues long. CDR3 bases: TGTGCCAGCAGCGCGTTTAGCGGGGGGGCCTACAATGAGCAGTTCTTC. Translated, it gives CASSAFSGGAYNEQFF.

The rearrangement joins TRBV19 to TRBJ1-6; TRBD1 is a possible D gene (6 bases). Trimming took off 4 bases at V and 6 bases at J, with 19 bases between the two ends. The V gene's germline CDR1 is LNHDA and CDR2 SQIVND (reference sequence). The CDR3 totals 17 residues. CDR3 bases: TGTGCCAGTAGTAGGAAGGGAGGGGGACAAGCTAATTCACCCCTCCACTTT. Its protein is CASSRKGGGQANSPLHF.